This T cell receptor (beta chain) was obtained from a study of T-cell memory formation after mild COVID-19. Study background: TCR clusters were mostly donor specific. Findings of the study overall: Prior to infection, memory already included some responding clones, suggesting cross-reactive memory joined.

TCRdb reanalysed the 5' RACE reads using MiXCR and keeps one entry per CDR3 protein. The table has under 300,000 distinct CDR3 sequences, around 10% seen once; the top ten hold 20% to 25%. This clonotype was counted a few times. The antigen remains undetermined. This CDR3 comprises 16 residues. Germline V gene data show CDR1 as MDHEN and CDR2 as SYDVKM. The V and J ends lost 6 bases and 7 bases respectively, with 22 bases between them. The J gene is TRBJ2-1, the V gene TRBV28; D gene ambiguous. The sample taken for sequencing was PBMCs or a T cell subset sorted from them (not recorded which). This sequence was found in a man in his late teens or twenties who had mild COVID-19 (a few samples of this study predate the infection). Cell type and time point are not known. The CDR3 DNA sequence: TGTGCCAGCAGCTTGCGGCCGTTCCACGTTAGGAATGAGCAGTTCTTC. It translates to CASSLRPFHVRNEQFF.